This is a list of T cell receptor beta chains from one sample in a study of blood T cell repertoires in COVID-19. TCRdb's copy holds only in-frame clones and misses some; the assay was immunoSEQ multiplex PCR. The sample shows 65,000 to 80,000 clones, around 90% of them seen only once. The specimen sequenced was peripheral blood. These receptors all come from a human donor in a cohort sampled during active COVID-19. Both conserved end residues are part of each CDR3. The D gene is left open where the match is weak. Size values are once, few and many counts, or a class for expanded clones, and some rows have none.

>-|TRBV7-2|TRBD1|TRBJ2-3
TGTGCCAGCAGCTTGCGGACAGGGTACAGGACAGATACGCAGTATTTT
CASSLRTGYRTDTQYF
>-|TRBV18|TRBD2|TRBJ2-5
TGTGCCAGCTCACCAACTAGCGTACAAGAGACCCAGTACTTC
CASSPTSVQETQYF
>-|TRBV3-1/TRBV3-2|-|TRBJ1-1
TGTGCCAGCAGCCAATATCGGGGAACTGAAGCTTTCTTT
CASSQYRGTEAFF
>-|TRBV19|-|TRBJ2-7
TGTGCCAGTAGTGACGACAGGCGGGAGCAGTACTTC
CASSDDRREQYF
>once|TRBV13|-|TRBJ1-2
TGTGCCAGCAGCCAACAGGTTAACTATGGCTACACCTTC
CASSQQVNYGYTF
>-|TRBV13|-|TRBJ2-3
TGTGCCAGCAGCTTAAAGTCCGATCGGGGAGTTACAGATACGCAGTATTTT
CASSLKSDRGVTDTQYF
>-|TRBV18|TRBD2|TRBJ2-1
TGTGCCAGCTCACCATCAAATAGCGGGAGGAATGAGCAGTTCTTC
CASSPSNSGRNEQFF
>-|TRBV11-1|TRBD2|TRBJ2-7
TGTGCCAGCAGCCCCACTAGCGGGAGGTTCGAGCAGTACTTC
CASSPTSGRFEQYF
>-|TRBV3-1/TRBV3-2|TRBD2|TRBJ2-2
TGTGCCAGCAGCCAGATGACTAGCGGGAACACCGGGGAGCTGTTTTTT
CASSQMTSGNTGELFF
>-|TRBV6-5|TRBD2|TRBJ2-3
TGTGCCAGCAGTAATAGCGGGAGAAGCACAGATACGCAGTATTTT
CASSNSGRSTDTQYF
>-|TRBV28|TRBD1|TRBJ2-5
TGTGCCAGCAGTCAGGACAGGGGACAAGAGACCCAGTACTTC
CASSQDRGQETQYF
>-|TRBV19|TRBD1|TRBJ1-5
TGTGCCAGTAGTATGGGACAGGCGCGCAATCAGCCCCAGCATTTT
CASSMGQARNQPQHF
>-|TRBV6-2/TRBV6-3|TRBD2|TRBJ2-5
TGTGCCAGCAGCCCCCTGGGGGCGTCTAGCGGGAGATGGGGGGAGACCCAGTACTTC
CASSPLGASSGRWGETQYF
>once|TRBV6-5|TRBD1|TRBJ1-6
TGTGCCAGCAGTCGGGACAGGGTTATTTCACCCCTCCACTTT
CASSRDRVISPLHF
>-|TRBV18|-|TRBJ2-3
TGTGCCAGCTCACCACCAGCAGGGCGGACAGATACGCAGTATTTT
CASSPPAGRTDTQYF
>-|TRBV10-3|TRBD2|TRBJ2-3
TGTGCCATCAGTGACGCGGGAGCGGGGGCCCCTAGCACAGATACGCAGTATTTT
CAISDAGAGAPSTDTQYF
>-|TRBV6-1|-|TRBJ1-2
TGTGCCAGCAGTGACAGGGTGGCCGGCTACACCTTC
CASSDRVAGYTF
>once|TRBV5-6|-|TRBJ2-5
TGTGCCAGCAGCTTGGCGGGAGACGAAGAGACCCAGTACTTC
CASSLAGDEETQYF
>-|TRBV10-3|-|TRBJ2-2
TGTGCCGGAGGTTCACGAGTCGACACCGGGGAGCTGTTTTTT
CAGGSRVDTGELFF
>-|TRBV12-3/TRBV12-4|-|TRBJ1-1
TGTGCCAGCAGTTTAGCCGACAGCTTTGAAGCTTTCTTT
CASSLADSFEAFF
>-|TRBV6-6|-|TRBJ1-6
TGTGCCAGCAGTAGCCTTCGGGGGGGCCAGTTGGCCCTCCACTTT
CASSSLRGGQLALHF
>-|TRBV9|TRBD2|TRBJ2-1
TGTGCCAGCAGCGTAGGGACTAGCGGGAGCCCTTACAATGAGCAGTTCTTC
CASSVGTSGSPYNEQFF
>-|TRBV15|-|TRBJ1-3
TGTGCCACCAGCAGAGATCGGGACTCTGGAAACACCATATATTTT
CATSRDRDSGNTIYF
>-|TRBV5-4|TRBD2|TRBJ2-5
TGTGCCAGCAGCCTCCTTAGCGGGGAGACCCAGTACTTC
CASSLLSGETQYF
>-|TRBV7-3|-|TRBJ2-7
TGTGCCAGCAGCCCCGGTCCTCGATCCTACGAGCAGTACTTC
CASSPGPRSYEQYF
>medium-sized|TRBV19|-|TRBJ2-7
TGTGCCAGTAGTCCCGGGACTGACTACGAGCAGTACTTC
CASSPGTDYEQYF
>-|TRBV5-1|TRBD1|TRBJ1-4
TGCGCCAGCAGCTTGGCCCGTGACAGGGGGCTTGAAAAACTGTTTTTT
CASSLARDRGLEKLFF
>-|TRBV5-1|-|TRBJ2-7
TGCGCCAGCAGCTTGGGTGCGGGACTGTCCTACGAGCAGTACTTC
CASSLGAGLSYEQYF
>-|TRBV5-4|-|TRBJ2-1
TGTGCCAGCAGCCCGGTGAACTACAATGAGCAGTTCTTC
CASSPVNYNEQFF
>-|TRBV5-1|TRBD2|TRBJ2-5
TGCGCCAGCAGACCGGGAGGGGGTGAAGAGACCCAGTACTTC
CASRPGGGEETQYF